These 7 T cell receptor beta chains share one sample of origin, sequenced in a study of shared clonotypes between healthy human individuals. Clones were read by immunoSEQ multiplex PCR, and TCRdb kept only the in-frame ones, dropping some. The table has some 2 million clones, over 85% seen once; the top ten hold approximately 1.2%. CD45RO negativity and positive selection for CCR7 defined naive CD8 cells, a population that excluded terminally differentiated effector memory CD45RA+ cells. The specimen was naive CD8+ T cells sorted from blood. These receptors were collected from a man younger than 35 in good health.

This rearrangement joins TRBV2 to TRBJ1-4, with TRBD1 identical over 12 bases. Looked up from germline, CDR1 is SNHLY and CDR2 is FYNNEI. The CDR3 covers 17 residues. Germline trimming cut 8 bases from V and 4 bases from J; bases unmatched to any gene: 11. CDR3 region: CASDPGQGARGNEKLFF. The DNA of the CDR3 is TGTGCCAGCGATCCGGGACAGGGGGCGCGGGGTAATGAAAAACTGTTTTTT.

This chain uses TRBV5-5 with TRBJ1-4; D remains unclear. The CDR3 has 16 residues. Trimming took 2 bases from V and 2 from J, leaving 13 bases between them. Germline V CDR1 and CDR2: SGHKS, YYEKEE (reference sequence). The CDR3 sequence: CASSFGAATTNEKLFF. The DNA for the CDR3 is TGTGCCAGCAGCTTCGGCGCGGCAACGACTAATGAAAAACTGTTTTTT.

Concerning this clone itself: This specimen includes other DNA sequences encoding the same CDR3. CDR3 bases: TGTGCCAGCAGCCCCCCCTTGACGGAGACCCAGTACTTC. Amino acids: CASSPPLTETQYF. This chain uses TRBV7-9 with TRBJ2-5; D gene ambiguous. The CDR3 has 13 amino acids. Trimming removed 5 bases from V and 5 bases from J, with 12 bases in between. CDR1 and CDR2 (germline): SEHNR, FQNEAQ (reference sequence). Drawing the rest from reference TRBV7-9 and TRBJ2-5, the complete variable domain is DTGVSQNPRHKITKRGQNVTFRCDPISEHNRLYWYRQTLGQGPEFLTYFQNEAQLEKSRLLSDRFSAERPKGSFSTLEIQRTEQGDSAMYLCASSPPLTETQYFGPGTRLLVL.

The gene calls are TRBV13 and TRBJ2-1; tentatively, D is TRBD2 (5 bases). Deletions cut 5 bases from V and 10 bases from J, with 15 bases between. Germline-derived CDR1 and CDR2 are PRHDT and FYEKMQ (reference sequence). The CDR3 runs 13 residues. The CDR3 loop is CASSPERSVEQFF. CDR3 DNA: TGTGCCAGCAGCCCCGAGCGGTCGGTGGAGCAGTTCTTC.

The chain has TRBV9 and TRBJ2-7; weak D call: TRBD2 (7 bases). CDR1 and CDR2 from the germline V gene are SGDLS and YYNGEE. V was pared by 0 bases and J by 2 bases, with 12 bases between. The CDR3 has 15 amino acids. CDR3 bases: TGTGCCAGCAGCGTAGCGGGGGGCGCGGCCTACGAGCAGTACTTC. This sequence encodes CASSVAGGAAYEQYF.

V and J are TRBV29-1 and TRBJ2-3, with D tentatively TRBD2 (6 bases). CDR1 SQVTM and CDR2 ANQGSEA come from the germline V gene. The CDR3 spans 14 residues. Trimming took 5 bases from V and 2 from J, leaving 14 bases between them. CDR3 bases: TGCAGCGTTCGTTCTGGGAGGTCCACAGATACGCAGTATTTT. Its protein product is CSVRSGRSTDTQYF.

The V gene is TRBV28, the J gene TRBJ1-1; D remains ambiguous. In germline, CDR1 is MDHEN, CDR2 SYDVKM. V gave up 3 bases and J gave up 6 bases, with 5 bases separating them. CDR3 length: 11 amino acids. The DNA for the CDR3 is TGTGCCAGCAGTTTTGGGTCTGAAGCTTTCTTT. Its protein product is CASSFGSEAFF.